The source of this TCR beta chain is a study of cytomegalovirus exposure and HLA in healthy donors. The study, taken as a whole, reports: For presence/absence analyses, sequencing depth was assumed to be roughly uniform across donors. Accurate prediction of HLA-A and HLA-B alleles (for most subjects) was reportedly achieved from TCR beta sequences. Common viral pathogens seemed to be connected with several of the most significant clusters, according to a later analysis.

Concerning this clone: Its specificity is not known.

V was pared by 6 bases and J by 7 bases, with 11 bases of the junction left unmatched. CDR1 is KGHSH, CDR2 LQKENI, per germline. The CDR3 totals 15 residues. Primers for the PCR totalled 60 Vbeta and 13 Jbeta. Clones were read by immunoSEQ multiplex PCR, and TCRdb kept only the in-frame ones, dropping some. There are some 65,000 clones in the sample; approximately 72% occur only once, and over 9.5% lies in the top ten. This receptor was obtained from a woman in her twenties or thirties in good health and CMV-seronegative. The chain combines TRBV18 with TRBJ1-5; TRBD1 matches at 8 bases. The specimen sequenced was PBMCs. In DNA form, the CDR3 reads TGTGCCAGCTCCCCAGGACAGGGAGAATTACAGCCCCAGCATTTT. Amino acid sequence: CASSPGQGELQPQHF.